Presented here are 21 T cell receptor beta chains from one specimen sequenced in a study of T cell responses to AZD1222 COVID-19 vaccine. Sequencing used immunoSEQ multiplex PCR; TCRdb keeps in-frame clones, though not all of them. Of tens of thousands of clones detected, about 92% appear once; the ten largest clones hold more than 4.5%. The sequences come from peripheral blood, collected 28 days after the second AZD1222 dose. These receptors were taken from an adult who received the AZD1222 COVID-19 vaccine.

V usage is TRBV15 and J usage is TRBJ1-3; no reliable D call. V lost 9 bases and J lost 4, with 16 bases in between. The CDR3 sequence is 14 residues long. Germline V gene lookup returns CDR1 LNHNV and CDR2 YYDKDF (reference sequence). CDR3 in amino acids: CATVPLGEGNTIYF. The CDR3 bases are TGTGCCACAGTCCCGTTGGGAGAAGGAAACACCATATATTTT.

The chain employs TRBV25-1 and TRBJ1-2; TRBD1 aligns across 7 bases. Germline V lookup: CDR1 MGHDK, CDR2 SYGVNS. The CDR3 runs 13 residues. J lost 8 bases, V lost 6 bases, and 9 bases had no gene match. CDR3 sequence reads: CASSGTALSGYTF. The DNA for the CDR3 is TGTGCCAGCAGCGGGACAGCTCTGTCCGGCTACACCTTC.

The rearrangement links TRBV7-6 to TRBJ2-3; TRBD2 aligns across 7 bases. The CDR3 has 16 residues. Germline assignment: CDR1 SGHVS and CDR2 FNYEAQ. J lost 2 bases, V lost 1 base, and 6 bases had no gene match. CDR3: CASSLGGAGVTDTQYF. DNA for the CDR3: TGTGCCAGCAGCTTAGGAGGTGCGGGGGTCACAGATACGCAGTATTTT. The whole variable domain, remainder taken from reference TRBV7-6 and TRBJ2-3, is GAGVSQSPRYKVTKRGQDVALRCDPISGHVSLYWYRQALGQGPEFLTYFNYEAQQDKSGLPNDRFSAERPEGSISTLTIQRTEQRDSAMYRCASSLGGAGVTDTQYFGPGTRLTVL.

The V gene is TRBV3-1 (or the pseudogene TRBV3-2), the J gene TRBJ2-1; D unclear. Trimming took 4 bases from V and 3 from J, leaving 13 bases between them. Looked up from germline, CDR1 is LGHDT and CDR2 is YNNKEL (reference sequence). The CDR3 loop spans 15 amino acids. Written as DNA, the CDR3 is TGTGCCAGCAGCCCCCGCCCCCTTGTCTACAATGAGCAGTTCTTC. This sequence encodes CASSPRPLVYNEQFF.

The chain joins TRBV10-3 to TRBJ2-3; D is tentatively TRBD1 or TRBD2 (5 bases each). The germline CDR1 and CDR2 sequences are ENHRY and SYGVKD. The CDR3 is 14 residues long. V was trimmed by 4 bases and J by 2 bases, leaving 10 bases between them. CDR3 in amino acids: CAISGDGITDTQYF. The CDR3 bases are TGTGCCATCAGTGGGGACGGGATCACAGATACGCAGTATTTT.

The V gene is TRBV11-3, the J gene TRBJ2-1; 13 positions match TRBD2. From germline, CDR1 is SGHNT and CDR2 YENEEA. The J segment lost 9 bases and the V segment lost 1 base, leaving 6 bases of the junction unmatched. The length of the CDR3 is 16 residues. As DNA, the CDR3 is TGTGCCAGCAGCTTAGGCGGACTAGCGGGAGAGCGTGAGCAGTTCTTC. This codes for CASSLGGLAGEREQFF.

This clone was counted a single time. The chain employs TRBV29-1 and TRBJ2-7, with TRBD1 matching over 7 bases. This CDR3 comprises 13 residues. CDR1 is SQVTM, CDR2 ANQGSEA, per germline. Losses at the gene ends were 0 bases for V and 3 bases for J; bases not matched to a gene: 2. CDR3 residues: CSVEDRGLYEQYF. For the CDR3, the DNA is TGCAGCGTTGAAGATAGGGGGCTCTACGAGCAGTACTTC.

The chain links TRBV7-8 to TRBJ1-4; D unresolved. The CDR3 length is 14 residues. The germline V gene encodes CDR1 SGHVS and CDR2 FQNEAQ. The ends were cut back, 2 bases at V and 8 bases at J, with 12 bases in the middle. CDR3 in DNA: TGTGCCAGCAGCTTAAGGCCACACCCCGAAAAACTGTTTTTT. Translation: CASSLRPHPEKLFF.

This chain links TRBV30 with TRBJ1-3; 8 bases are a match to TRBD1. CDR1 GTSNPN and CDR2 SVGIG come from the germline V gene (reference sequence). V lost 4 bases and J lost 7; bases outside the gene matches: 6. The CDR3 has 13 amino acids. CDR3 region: CAWMYRGWNTIYF. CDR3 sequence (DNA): TGTGCCTGGATGTACAGGGGGTGGAACACCATATATTTT. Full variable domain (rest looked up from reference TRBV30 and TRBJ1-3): SQTIHQWPATLVQPVGSPLSLECTVEGTSNPNLYWYRQAAGRGLQLLFYSVGIGQISSEVPQNLSASRPQDRQFILSSKKLLLSDSGFYLCAWMYRGWNTIYFGEGSWLTVV.

The CDR3: CASRATNEKLFF. CDR3 in DNA: TGCGCCAGCAGGGCAACTAATGAAAAACTGTTTTTT. The rearrangement uses TRBV5-1 and TRBJ1-4; no firm D call. The CDR3 has 12 residues. The germline CDR1 and CDR2 sequences are SGHRS and YFSETQ. Trimming left V 5 bases short and J 0 bases short, with 2 bases between.

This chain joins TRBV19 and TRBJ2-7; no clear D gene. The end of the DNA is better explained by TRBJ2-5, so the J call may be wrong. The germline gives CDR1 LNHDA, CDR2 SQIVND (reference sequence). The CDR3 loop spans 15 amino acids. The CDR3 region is CASSIVGTTQETQYF. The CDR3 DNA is TGTGCCAGTAGTATAGTGGGAACAACCCAAGAGACCCAGTACTTC.

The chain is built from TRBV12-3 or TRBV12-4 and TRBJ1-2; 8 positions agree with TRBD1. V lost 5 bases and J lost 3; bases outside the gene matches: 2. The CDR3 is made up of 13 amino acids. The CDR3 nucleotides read TGTGCCAGCAGTGGACAGGGAGACTATGGCTACACCTTC. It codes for CASSGQGDYGYTF.

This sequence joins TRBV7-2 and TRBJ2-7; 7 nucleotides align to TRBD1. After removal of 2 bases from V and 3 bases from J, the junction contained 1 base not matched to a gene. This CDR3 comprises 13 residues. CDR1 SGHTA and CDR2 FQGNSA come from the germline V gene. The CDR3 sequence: CASSLRQGYEQYF. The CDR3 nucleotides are TGTGCCAGCAGCTTAAGACAGGGCTACGAGCAGTACTTC.

Written as DNA, the CDR3 is TGCAGTGCTAGTCAGGGACTAGCGGGAGTAGGGGACACCGGGGAGCTGTTTTTT. Amino acids: CSASQGLAGVGDTGELFF. This chain joins TRBV20-1 and TRBJ2-2, with 14 nucleotides matching TRBD2. CDR1 is DFQATT and CDR2 is SNEGSKA in the germline V gene (reference sequence). This CDR3 spans 18 amino acids. With V trimmed by 3 bases and J by 3 bases, 9 bases remained unmatched.

The CDR3 nucleotides read TGTGCCAGCAGCTTCGTCCGGGACTCACCTGGCTACACCTTC. It yields the protein CASSFVRDSPGYTF. The chain has TRBV11-2 and TRBJ1-2, with D perhaps matching TRBD1 (5 bases). The CDR3 runs to 14 residues. V dropped 3 bases and J dropped 7 bases, with 15 bases sitting between them. Germline CDR1 and CDR2: SGHAT and FQNNGV.

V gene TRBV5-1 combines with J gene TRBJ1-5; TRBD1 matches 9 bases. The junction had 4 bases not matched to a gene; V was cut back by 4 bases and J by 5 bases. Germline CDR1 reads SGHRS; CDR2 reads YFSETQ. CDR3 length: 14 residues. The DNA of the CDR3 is TGCGCCAGCAGCGTGGGACAGGGAGATCAGCCCCAGCATTTT. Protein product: CASSVGQGDQPQHF.

The DNA of the CDR3 is TGTGCCAGCAGTGTACGGACAGGGGGCACAGATACGCAGTATTTT. This encodes CASSVRTGGTDTQYF. This rearrangement joins TRBV6-4 to TRBJ2-3; TRBD1 matches 9 bases. Trimming at V came to 4 bases and at J to 1 base, leaving 3 bases not matched to a gene. The CDR3 loop spans 15 amino acids. Germline CDR1 and CDR2: MRHNA and SNTAGT.

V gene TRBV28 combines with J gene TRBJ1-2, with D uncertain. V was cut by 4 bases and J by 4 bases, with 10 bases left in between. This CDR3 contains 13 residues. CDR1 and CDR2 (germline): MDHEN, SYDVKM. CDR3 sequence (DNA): TGTGCCAGCAGTTCCACCGATTTCTATGGCTACACCTTC. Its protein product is CASSSTDFYGYTF.

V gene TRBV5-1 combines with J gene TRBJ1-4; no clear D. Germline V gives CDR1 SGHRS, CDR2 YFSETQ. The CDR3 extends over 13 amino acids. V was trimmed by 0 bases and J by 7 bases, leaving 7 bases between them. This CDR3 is CASSLEGPEKLFF. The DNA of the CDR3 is TGCGCCAGCAGCTTGGAAGGGCCTGAAAAACTGTTTTTT.

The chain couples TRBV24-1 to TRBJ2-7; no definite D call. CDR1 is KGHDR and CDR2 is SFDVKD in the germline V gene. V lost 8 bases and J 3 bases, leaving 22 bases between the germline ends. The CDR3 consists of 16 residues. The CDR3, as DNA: TGTGCCACCACCCGGCGTTTAGAGACAAAAGTCTACGAGCAGTACTTC. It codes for CATTRRLETKVYEQYF.

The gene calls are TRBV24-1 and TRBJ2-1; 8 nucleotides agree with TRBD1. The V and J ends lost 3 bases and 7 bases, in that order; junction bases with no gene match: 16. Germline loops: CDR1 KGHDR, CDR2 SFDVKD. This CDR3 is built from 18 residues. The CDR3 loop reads CATSDPPYDRGRKNEQFF. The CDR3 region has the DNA TGTGCCACCAGTGATCCTCCTTACGACAGGGGTAGAAAAAATGAGCAGTTCTTC.